A selection of T cell receptor beta chains follows, all from one sample in a study of cytomegalovirus exposure and HLA in healthy donors. The table came from immunoSEQ multiplex PCR; TCRdb's copy has only in-frame clones and leaves some out. This table has approximately 190,000 clones, around 86% appearing once. The sequenced sample was PBMCs. Source of these receptors: a man aged 25 to 45 in good health and CMV-seronegative. Both conserved end residues are part of each CDR3. D genes are given only for firm matches. Expanded clones get a size class; other rows say once, few or many, or leave the size out.

V gene: TRBV19; D gene: TRBD2; J gene: TRBJ2-3; clone size: .; CDR3 DNA: TGTGCCAGTAGGGCTAGCGGGGGGACGGGGGATACGCAGTATTTT; CDR3 protein: CASRASGGTGDTQYF
V gene: TRBV28; D gene: .; J gene: TRBJ2-3; clone size: .; CDR3 DNA: TGTGCCAGCAGATCCGGGACTTATGAGTCTAGCACAGATACGCAGTATTTT; CDR3 protein: CASRSGTYESSTDTQYF
V gene: TRBV6-4; D gene: TRBD1; J gene: TRBJ1-2; clone size: .; CDR3 DNA: TGTGCCAGCAGCGCCGGGACAGGGCTCGGAAAAGGCGGCTACACCTTC; CDR3 protein: CASSAGTGLGKGGYTF
V gene: TRBV28; D gene: TRBD1; J gene: TRBJ2-7; clone size: .; CDR3 DNA: TGTGCCAGCAGCCAGGATACAGGGGGCGAGACACCCTACGAGCAGTACTTC; CDR3 protein: CASSQDTGGETPYEQYF
V gene: TRBV7-9; D gene: .; J gene: TRBJ1-1; clone size: .; CDR3 DNA: TGTGCCAGCAGCTTAGGTGGGGGCGCGCAGCAGACCGCTTTCTTT; CDR3 protein: CASSLGGGAQQTAFF
V gene: TRBV25-1; D gene: TRBD1; J gene: TRBJ2-1; clone size: .; CDR3 DNA: TGTGCCAGCATCGAGACAGGGAGCTATGAGCAGTTCTTC; CDR3 protein: CASIETGSYEQFF
V gene: TRBV18; D gene: TRBD2; J gene: TRBJ2-1; clone size: .; CDR3 DNA: TGTGCCAGCTCACCCCTACCCCCGGCTAGCGGGATTACAAATGAGCAGTTCTTC; CDR3 protein: CASSPLPPASGITNEQFF
V gene: TRBV29-1; D gene: TRBD1; J gene: TRBJ2-1; clone size: .; CDR3 DNA: TGCAGCGTAGAGTGGACAGGGAGAAGCTCCTACAATGAGCAGTTCTTC; CDR3 protein: CSVEWTGRSSYNEQFF
V gene: TRBV4-2; D gene: .; J gene: TRBJ1-2; clone size: .; CDR3 DNA: TGTGCCAGCAGCCAAGATGGGGACACCCAGACTGGCTACACCTTC; CDR3 protein: CASSQDGDTQTGYTF
V gene: TRBV5-1; D gene: .; J gene: TRBJ1-1; clone size: .; CDR3 DNA: TGCGCCAGCAGCTTGGGCAATATAGGACAGAGATCGAACACTGAAGCTTTCTTT; CDR3 protein: CASSLGNIGQRSNTEAFF
V gene: TRBV28; D gene: TRBD2; J gene: TRBJ2-4; clone size: .; CDR3 DNA: TGTGCCAGCAGCTTAACTAGCGGGGGGGCTTGGGCCAAAAACATTCAGTACTTC; CDR3 protein: CASSLTSGGAWAKNIQYF
V gene: TRBV4-2; D gene: .; J gene: TRBJ2-1; clone size: .; CDR3 DNA: TGTGCCAGCAGCCTTCAAGCAGGGGCCTACAATGAGCAGTTCTTC; CDR3 protein: CASSLQAGAYNEQFF
V gene: TRBV21-1; D gene: .; J gene: TRBJ1-2; clone size: .; CDR3 DNA: TGTGCCAGCACGCGTCCGGGACACCTCACCTATGGCTACACCTTC; CDR3 protein: CASTRPGHLTYGYTF
V gene: TRBV10-2; D gene: .; J gene: TRBJ2-7; clone size: .; CDR3 DNA: TGCGCCAGCAGATCCCAGGATCACTACGAGCAGTACTTC; CDR3 protein: CASRSQDHYEQYF
V gene: TRBV27; D gene: .; J gene: TRBJ2-3; clone size: .; CDR3 DNA: TGTGCCAGCAGTCGCCCGGGTCGGAAGGATACGCAGTATTTT; CDR3 protein: CASSRPGRKDTQYF
V gene: TRBV30; D gene: .; J gene: TRBJ1-5; clone size: .; CDR3 DNA: TGTGCCTGGGAGAAGGGGCGAAATCAGCCCCAGCATTTT; CDR3 protein: CAWEKGRNQPQHF
V gene: TRBV7-6; D gene: .; J gene: TRBJ2-7; clone size: .; CDR3 DNA: TGTGCCAGCAGCTTAAGGGGTGGCACTTCATTCTCCTACGAGCAGTACTTC; CDR3 protein: CASSLRGGTSFSYEQYF
V gene: TRBV27; D gene: TRBD1; J gene: TRBJ1-1; clone size: .; CDR3 DNA: TGTGCCAGCAGTTGGTCAGGGGGCGGTTTTGAAGCTTTCTTT; CDR3 protein: CASSWSGGGFEAFF
V gene: TRBV7-7; D gene: TRBD2; J gene: TRBJ2-3; clone size: .; CDR3 DNA: TGTGCTAGCAGCTCGGGGACTAGCGGAGGCACAGATACGCAGTATTTT; CDR3 protein: CASSSGTSGGTDTQYF
V gene: TRBV7-6; D gene: .; J gene: TRBJ1-5; clone size: .; CDR3 DNA: TGTGCCAGCAGCCGGGGAGGCAATCAGCCCCAGCATTTT; CDR3 protein: CASSRGGNQPQHF
V gene: TRBV7-9; D gene: .; J gene: TRBJ1-1; clone size: .; CDR3 DNA: TGTTCCAGCAGCCGGCCCCTTGGAGGGGTCACTGAAGCTTTCTTT; CDR3 protein: CSSSRPLGGVTEAFF
V gene: TRBV6-5; D gene: .; J gene: TRBJ2-1; clone size: .; CDR3 DNA: TGTGCCAGCAGTTACTCCGGGGGATCGAATGAGCAGTTCTTC; CDR3 protein: CASSYSGGSNEQFF
V gene: TRBV4-1; D gene: .; J gene: TRBJ2-7; clone size: .; CDR3 DNA: TGCGCCAGCAGCCAAGTGTTCCCGGGCGGGTACGAGCAGTACTTC; CDR3 protein: CASSQVFPGGYEQYF
V gene: TRBV6-6; D gene: .; J gene: TRBJ2-5; clone size: .; CDR3 DNA: TGTGCCAGCAGTGAGGTGGGTGAGCAGTACTTC; CDR3 protein: CASSEVGEQYF
V gene: TRBV5-6; D gene: .; J gene: TRBJ2-4; clone size: .; CDR3 DNA: TGTGCCAGCAGCTTAGGTTTAGCGGAAAACATTCAGTACTTC; CDR3 protein: CASSLGLAENIQYF
V gene: TRBV11-2; D gene: TRBD1; J gene: TRBJ2-7; clone size: .; CDR3 DNA: TGTGCCAGCAGCCCTCAGGGGGAGCTATCAATCGAGCAGTACTTC; CDR3 protein: CASSPQGELSIEQYF
V gene: TRBV9; D gene: TRBD1; J gene: TRBJ2-1; clone size: .; CDR3 DNA: TGTGCCAGCAGCTACTTAGGACAGGGAGAGGGCAATGAGCAGTTCTTC; CDR3 protein: CASSYLGQGEGNEQFF
V gene: TRBV29-1; D gene: .; J gene: TRBJ2-7; clone size: .; CDR3 DNA: TGCAGCGTTGATCTACCAGGGCGGAACTACGAGCAGTACTTC; CDR3 protein: CSVDLPGRNYEQYF
V gene: TRBV7-2; D gene: TRBD1; J gene: TRBJ2-2; clone size: once; CDR3 DNA: TGTGCCAGCAGCGAGTGGGCAGGGGGCGCGAGCACCGGGGAGCTGTTTTTT; CDR3 protein: CASSEWAGGASTGELFF
V gene: TRBV6-1; D gene: .; J gene: TRBJ1-5; clone size: .; CDR3 DNA: TGTGCCAGCGCGGTGGGGGCGAGGGTCAATCAGCCCCAGCATTTT; CDR3 protein: CASAVGARVNQPQHF
V gene: TRBV11-2; D gene: .; J gene: TRBJ2-6; clone size: .; CDR3 DNA: TGTGCCAGCAGCTTAGGCGCCAAGCCTGGGGCCAACGTCCTGACTTTC; CDR3 protein: CASSLGAKPGANVLTF
V gene: TRBV14; D gene: TRBD2; J gene: TRBJ2-1; clone size: .; CDR3 DNA: TGTGCCAGCAGGCTTGGACTAGCGGGATCTTACAATGAGCAGTTCTTC; CDR3 protein: CASRLGLAGSYNEQFF
V gene: TRBV19; D gene: TRBD1; J gene: TRBJ2-5; clone size: .; CDR3 DNA: TGTGCCAGTAGTCAATGGGGGACAGGACAAGAGACCCAGTACTTC; CDR3 protein: CASSQWGTGQETQYF
V gene: TRBV27; D gene: .; J gene: TRBJ1-1; clone size: .; CDR3 DNA: TGTGCCAGCAGTTTATCGATTCAACTTAGCCCTGAAGCTTTCTTT; CDR3 protein: CASSLSIQLSPEAFF
V gene: TRBV28; D gene: TRBD2; J gene: TRBJ2-7; clone size: .; CDR3 DNA: TGTGCCAGCAGTTTGAGTAGGACTAGCGGGAGAATCGAGCAGTACTTC; CDR3 protein: CASSLSRTSGRIEQYF
V gene: TRBV4-1; D gene: TRBD1; J gene: TRBJ2-2; clone size: .; CDR3 DNA: TGCGCCAGCAGCCAACAAAGCAGGGGGTCCGGGGAGCTGTTTTTT; CDR3 protein: CASSQQSRGSGELFF
V gene: TRBV7-2; D gene: .; J gene: TRBJ2-7; clone size: .; CDR3 DNA: TGTGCCAGCAGCTTATATGTCAACGAGCAGTACTTC; CDR3 protein: CASSLYVNEQYF
V gene: TRBV10-3; D gene: .; J gene: TRBJ2-3; clone size: .; CDR3 DNA: TGTGCCATCAGTGAGGGGCAGGCAAGCACAGATACGCAGTATTTT; CDR3 protein: CAISEGQASTDTQYF
V gene: TRBV7-2; D gene: TRBD1; J gene: TRBJ2-7; clone size: .; CDR3 DNA: TGTGCCAGCAGCTTAGCGGGGGACAGGATCTACGAGCAGTACTTC; CDR3 protein: CASSLAGDRIYEQYF
V gene: TRBV2; D gene: TRBD1; J gene: TRBJ1-2; clone size: .; CDR3 DNA: TGTGCCAGCAGTGGAGGACAGGGGTATGGCTACACCTTC; CDR3 protein: CASSGGQGYGYTF
V gene: TRBV28; D gene: TRBD2; J gene: TRBJ2-5; clone size: .; CDR3 DNA: TGTGCCAGCAGTCCCATTTCTAGCGGCCAAGAGACCCAGTACTTC; CDR3 protein: CASSPISSGQETQYF
V gene: TRBV19; D gene: .; J gene: TRBJ2-2; clone size: .; CDR3 DNA: TGTGCCAGTAGTTCGGACTTCCTGAACACCGGGGAGCTGTTTTTT; CDR3 protein: CASSSDFLNTGELFF
V gene: TRBV5-5; D gene: .; J gene: TRBJ1-1; clone size: .; CDR3 DNA: TGTGCCAGCAGCTCCTTGAGAACTTCAGGGGTCCCCGAAGCTTTCTTT; CDR3 protein: CASSSLRTSGVPEAFF
V gene: TRBV6-5; D gene: .; J gene: TRBJ2-2; clone size: once; CDR3 DNA: TGTGCCAGCAGTTACGGAGGGGCAACCGGGGAGCTGTTTTTT; CDR3 protein: CASSYGGATGELFF
V gene: TRBV10-3; D gene: TRBD2; J gene: TRBJ2-2; clone size: .; CDR3 DNA: TGTGCCACCTCCCCCGGGACTAGCGGGGGCGGGGAGCTGTTTTTT; CDR3 protein: CATSPGTSGGGELFF
V gene: TRBV19; D gene: .; J gene: TRBJ1-5; clone size: .; CDR3 DNA: TGTGCCAGTAACTCAGGTCTCCTTAGCAATCAGCCCCAGCATTTT; CDR3 protein: CASNSGLLSNQPQHF
V gene: TRBV27; D gene: TRBD1; J gene: TRBJ2-7; clone size: .; CDR3 DNA: TGTGCCGGCAGTTTACCCGGGACAGGGACCCACGAGCAGTACTTC; CDR3 protein: CAGSLPGTGTHEQYF
V gene: TRBV28; D gene: TRBD2; J gene: TRBJ2-4; clone size: .; CDR3 DNA: TGTGCCAGCAGTCCCGCGGGGGAACAGACCAAAAACATTCAGTACTTC; CDR3 protein: CASSPAGEQTKNIQYF
V gene: TRBV7-9; D gene: .; J gene: TRBJ2-7; clone size: .; CDR3 DNA: TGTGCCAGCAGCTTGGGCAGGGGCAGCGACGAGCAGTACTTC; CDR3 protein: CASSLGRGSDEQYF
V gene: TRBV5-8; D gene: .; J gene: TRBJ1-2; clone size: .; CDR3 DNA: TGTGCCAGCCCGGATGGGGGCCCCTCGGGCTACACCTTC; CDR3 protein: CASPDGGPSGYTF
V gene: TRBV15; D gene: TRBD1; J gene: TRBJ2-6; clone size: .; CDR3 DNA: TGTGCCACCCTTCCAGGGGGATCTGGGGCCAACGTCCTGACTTTC; CDR3 protein: CATLPGGSGANVLTF
V gene: TRBV30; D gene: TRBD2; J gene: TRBJ2-4; clone size: .; CDR3 DNA: TGTGCCTGGAGTGTACCTAGCGGGAGTGGGGGAGACATTCAGTACTTC; CDR3 protein: CAWSVPSGSGGDIQYF
V gene: TRBV6-5; D gene: .; J gene: TRBJ2-3; clone size: .; CDR3 DNA: TGTGCCAGCAGCCGCAATTCGAGAGGGACAGATACGCAGTATTTT; CDR3 protein: CASSRNSRGTDTQYF
V gene: TRBV5-1; D gene: TRBD2; J gene: TRBJ2-1; clone size: few; CDR3 DNA: TGCGCCAGCAGCTTGGCTAGGGAGGGCTGGCACAATGAGCAGTTCTTC; CDR3 protein: CASSLAREGWHNEQFF
V gene: TRBV2; D gene: .; J gene: TRBJ2-7; clone size: .; CDR3 DNA: TGTGCCAGCAGTGAAGCTATGCGGGACTACGAGCAGTACTTC; CDR3 protein: CASSEAMRDYEQYF
V gene: TRBV11-3; D gene: .; J gene: TRBJ2-1; clone size: once; CDR3 DNA: TGTGCCAGCAGCGGGACAACTTACAATGAGCAGTTCTTC; CDR3 protein: CASSGTTYNEQFF
V gene: TRBV7-6; D gene: TRBD2; J gene: TRBJ2-2; clone size: .; CDR3 DNA: TGTGCCAGCAGCCAGGGACTAGCCGTCGGGGAGCTGTTTTTT; CDR3 protein: CASSQGLAVGELFF
V gene: TRBV19; D gene: TRBD1; J gene: TRBJ2-5; clone size: .; CDR3 DNA: TGTGCCAGTAGTATTCAGGGGGCGCGAGAGACCCAGTACTTC; CDR3 protein: CASSIQGARETQYF
V gene: TRBV5-6; D gene: TRBD1; J gene: TRBJ2-5; clone size: .; CDR3 DNA: TGTGCCAGCAGCTCCCGGGGGACAGGGGGCTCAGAGACCCAGTACTTC; CDR3 protein: CASSSRGTGGSETQYF